These 9 T cell receptor beta chains were all obtained from the same sample, sequenced in a study of blood T cells in healthy people across ages. Next came a second PCR, run for roughly 6 to 11 cycles, which used a sample-barcoded 5' primer along with a J-beta primer mix. TCRdb fed the 5' RACE reads into MiXCR, producing one record per CDR3 protein. This sample yields just under 900,000 distinct CDR3 sequences, of which more than 25% are seen a single time; 17% belongs to the top ten. The material sequenced was blood. The origin of the receptors is an elderly woman in good health.

This clonotype was found many times. This rearrangement joins TRBV7-2 to TRBJ2-3; possibly TRBD1 or TRBD2 for D (5 bases each). The germline V gene has CDR1 SGHTA and CDR2 FQGNSA. V was trimmed by 5 bases and J by 6 bases, leaving 18 bases between them. The CDR3 has 15 amino acids. CDR3 nucleotides: TGTGCCAGCAGCCCTTACTCGGGGCGGAAGGATACGCAGTATTTT. Protein product: CASSPYSGRKDTQYF.

A word on this clonotype: Given a much more abundant clone one base away, this may be a read error. The chain combines TRBV6-1 with TRBJ2-5, with D possibly matching TRBD2 (5 bases). Germline CDR1 reads MNHNS; CDR2 reads SASEGT. The CDR3 has 14 amino acids. V was cut by 2 bases and J by 2 bases, with 9 bases left in between. The CDR3 sequence: CASSELRGQETQYF. CDR3 nucleotides: TGTGCCAGCAGTGAACTACGGGGACAAGAGACCCAGTACTTC.

At least ten counts were recorded for this clonotype. The chain employs TRBV5-1 and TRBJ2-1; the D call may be TRBD1 or TRBD2 (6 bases each). Trimming cost V 3 bases and J 6 bases, with 19 bases left between them. Germline values: CDR1 SGHRS, CDR2 YFSETQ. The CDR3 sequence is 16 residues long. Here the CDR3 DNA reads TGCGCCAGCAGCTGGGGGGCAACGGAGGGGAGCAATGAGCAGTTCTTC. Its protein product is CASSWGATEGSNEQFF.

This clonotype was counted many times. The CDR3 spells CATSGGSNYGYTF. CDR3 DNA sequence: TGTGCCACCTCTGGAGGATCTAACTATGGCTACACCTTC. V and J are TRBV6-2 or TRBV6-3 and TRBJ1-2; D ambiguous. The CDR3 loop spans 13 amino acids. Trimming cost V 10 bases and J 0 bases, with 12 bases left between them. Germline lookup yields CDR1 MNHEY and CDR2 SVGEGT.

V usage is TRBV5-1 and J usage is TRBJ2-3, with 11 bases lining up with TRBD2. The junction had 16 bases not matched to a gene; V was cut back by 5 bases and J by 5 bases. CDR1 is SGHRS and CDR2 is YFSETQ in the germline V gene. The CDR3 loop spans 18 amino acids. CDR3: CASRPSTGTSGIRDTQYF. The CDR3 bases are TGCGCCAGCAGGCCCTCTACCGGGACTAGCGGAATTAGAGATACGCAGTATTTT.

A note on this clonotype: A much larger clone lies one base from this, so it may be a read error. V usage is TRBV20-1 and J usage is TRBJ2-5, with 8 bases aligning to TRBD2. The J segment lost 4 bases and the V segment lost 6 bases, leaving 7 bases of the junction unmatched. CDR1 and CDR2 from the germline V gene are DFQATT and SNEGSKA (reference sequence). The CDR3 consists of 13 residues. The CDR3 region has the DNA TGCAGTGCCCGGGGGGGTTCGGGAGAGACCCAGTACTTC. It encodes CSARGGSGETQYF.

This clonotype was seen a handful of times. It may be a read error: a sequence one base away is much more abundant. The chain uses TRBV9 and TRBJ2-1; a possible D gene is TRBD2 (5 bases). V dropped 4 bases and J dropped 7 bases, with 24 bases sitting between them. From germline, CDR1 is SGDLS and CDR2 YYNGEE. This CDR3 spans 17 amino acids. CDR3 in amino acids: CASSQPEDGAGENEQFF. The DNA for the CDR3 is TGTGCCAGCAGCCAACCGGAGGACGGAGCCGGTGAGAATGAGCAGTTCTTC.

Of note for this clonotype: A much larger clone is a single base away; this may be a read error. This sequence joins TRBV3-1 and TRBJ2-5; the D gene could be TRBD1 or TRBD2 (5 bases each). Looked up from germline, CDR1 is LGHDT and CDR2 is YNNKEL (reference sequence). V lost 1 base and J lost 11, with 23 bases in between. The CDR3 loop spans 16 amino acids. The CDR3 region has the DNA TGTGCCAGCAGCCAAGTGGAGGTGACAGAAGGTCACGGGCAGTACTTC. Encoded protein: CASSQVEVTEGHGQYF.

In this sample, this clonotype turned up a few times. The chain carries TRBV6-5 and TRBJ1-2; D is uncertain. The germline V and J ends were trimmed by 5 bases and 2 bases, with 15 bases remaining between them. Germline CDR1 is MNHEY and CDR2 is SVGAGI. The CDR3 sequence is 15 residues long. The CDR3 DNA is TGTGCCAGCAGTCCACCTTTTAGGGAGAACTATGGCTACACCTTC. Encoded protein: CASSPPFRENYGYTF.